The 18 T cell receptor beta chains below all came from one sample that was sequenced in a study of liver allograft versus peripheral blood T cells. As for the study in general: Repertoires of T cell receptors in transplanted livers were compared with recipients' peripheral blood repertoires.

TCRdb reanalysed the reads using MiXCR and keeps one entry per CDR3 protein. The sample lists some 14,000 distinct CDR3 sequences, under 20% seen once, with roughly 13% in the top ten. The source is a human patient who had a liver transplant. Some T cells may have come from the graft donor.

This clonotype turned up a few times. The rearrangement uses TRBV24-1 and TRBJ2-5, with 9 bases identical to TRBD2. Looked up from germline, CDR1 is KGHDR and CDR2 is SFDVKD. CDR3 length equals 16 residues. Trimming took 5 bases from V and 4 from J; bases not matched to a gene: 10. The CDR3 here is CATSAGREGLRETQYF. In DNA form, the CDR3 reads TGTGCCACCAGTGCGGGGCGGGAGGGCCTTAGAGAGACCCAGTACTTC.

This clonotype qualifies as medium-sized (0.01 to 0.1%). V and J are TRBV18 and TRBJ1-4; TRBD1 is a possible D gene (5 bases). Looked up from germline, CDR1 is KGHSH and CDR2 is LQKENI. V lost 4 bases and J lost 5, with 11 bases in between. This CDR3 is built from 14 residues. This CDR3 reads CASSRDGGNEKLFF. CDR3 DNA sequence: TGTGCCAGCTCACGGGACGGAGGAAATGAAAAACTGTTTTTT.

This clonotype was seen ten or more times. This rearrangement joins TRBV7-2 to TRBJ1-1, with TRBD1 matching over 7 bases. V lost 5 bases and J lost 3; bases outside the gene matches: 21. Per germline, CDR1 SGHTA and CDR2 FQGNSA. The CDR3 length is 19 residues. The CDR3 is CASSPKDRRTLVRDTEAFF. CDR3 coding DNA: TGTGCCAGCAGCCCCAAGGACAGGCGGACACTAGTGCGGGACACTGAAGCTTTCTTT.

The CDR3, as DNA: TGTGCCAGCAGTCCGCAACCGACAGGGGGCCATTCACCCCTCCACTTT. Amino acids: CASSPQPTGGHSPLHF. The chain recombines TRBV6-5 with TRBJ1-6; 10 bases match TRBD1. CDR1 is MNHEY and CDR2 is SVGAGI in the germline V gene. The CDR3 runs to 16 residues. Losses at the gene ends were 5 bases for V and 8 bases for J; bases not matched to a gene: 9.

The chain employs TRBV20-1 and TRBJ1-5; 9 bases match TRBD1. Germline V lookup: CDR1 DFQATT, CDR2 SNEGSKA (reference sequence). Trimming removed 5 bases from V and 0 bases from J; junction bases left unmatched: 2. This CDR3 has 14 amino acids. CDR3 sequence reads: CSAYRGHSNQPQHF. The CDR3 region has the DNA TGCAGTGCTTACAGGGGGCATAGCAATCAGCCCCAGCATTTT.

Of note for this clonotype: Possible read error: a much larger clone is one base away. The chain carries TRBV6-1 and TRBJ1-1, with D uncertain. Deletions cut 1 base from V and 4 bases from J, with 13 bases between. CDR1 and CDR2 from the germline V gene are MNHNS and SASEGT. The CDR3 loop spans 15 amino acids. The DNA for the CDR3 is TGTGCCAGCAGTGAAGTTGGCTTACGGGGCACTGAAGCTTTCTTT. Protein product: CASSEVGLRGTEAFF.

This clonotype showed up many times. The rearrangement links TRBV7-9 to TRBJ1-2; D remains unclear. This CDR3 spans 13 amino acids. The germline CDR1 and CDR2 sequences are SEHNR and FQNEAQ (reference sequence). V lost 1 base to trimming and J lost 2 bases, with 5 bases between them. As DNA, the CDR3 is TGTGCCAGCAGCTTAGGACTGAACTATGGCTACACCTTC. Encoded protein: CASSLGLNYGYTF.

This clonotype was picked up a small number of times. V usage is TRBV5-6 and J usage is TRBJ2-4; a weak D match, TRBD1 (6 bases). The CDR3 length is 15 residues. V was cut by 3 bases and J by 2 bases, with 12 bases left in between. Germline CDR1 reads SGHDT; CDR2 reads YYEEEE. The chain's CDR3 is CASSSYQGPKNIQYF. The DNA for the CDR3 is TGTGCCAGCAGCTCTTATCAGGGGCCCAAAAACATTCAGTACTTC.

There are many counts of this clonotype. V usage is TRBV19 and J usage is TRBJ2-7, with D possibly TRBD2 on 6 matching bases. Germline V lookup: CDR1 LNHDA, CDR2 SQIVND (reference sequence). V shed 0 bases and J shed 0 bases, with 12 bases lying between them. This CDR3 spans 16 amino acids. This CDR3 is CASSIDGTLDSYEQYF. The CDR3 nucleotides are TGTGCCAGTAGTATAGACGGGACTCTAGACTCCTACGAGCAGTACTTC.

The J gene is TRBJ1-3, the V gene TRBV5-6; D not certain. Between the trimmed V and J ends, which lost 3 bases and 4 bases, there was a span of 14 bases. CDR3 length: 15 amino acids. The V gene's germline CDR1 is SGHDT and CDR2 YYEEEE. Here the CDR3 DNA reads TGTGCCAGCAGCTCGTCAAGGTCCCGGGGAAACACCATATATTTT. Its translation: CASSSSRSRGNTIYF.

This clonotype came up many times. The genes are TRBV7-2 and TRBJ1-1; TRBD1 is a possible D gene (6 bases). The germline V gene encodes CDR1 SGHTA and CDR2 FQGNSA. The CDR3 length is 15 residues. Between the trimmed V and J ends, which lost 1 base and 1 base, there was a span of 10 bases. The CDR3 nucleotides are TGTGCCAGCAGCTTAGGGGGCAGGGGGAACACTGAAGCTTTCTTT. Its protein product is CASSLGGRGNTEAFF.

The J gene is TRBJ2-1, the V gene TRBV7-2; 11 bases agree with TRBD2. The germline gives CDR1 SGHTA, CDR2 FQGNSA. The CDR3 consists of 15 residues. Germline trimming cut 5 bases from V and 4 bases from J; bases unmatched to any gene: 4. In nucleotides, the CDR3 is TGTGCCAGCAGCCCTACTAGCGGGAGTTACAATGAGCAGTTCTTC. Amino acids: CASSPTSGSYNEQFF.

This clonotype was seen many times. The rearrangement links TRBV6-5 to TRBJ2-7; unclear D gene. Germline assignment: CDR1 MNHEY and CDR2 SVGAGI. This CDR3 contains 11 residues. With 3 bases removed from V and 6 bases from J, the gap between germline ends came to 6 bases. This CDR3 is CASSYRREQYF. Here the CDR3 DNA reads TGTGCCAGCAGTTATCGCCGCGAGCAGTACTTC.

Within the sample, this clonotype is medium-sized. The rearrangement uses TRBV27 and TRBJ2-5; the match to TRBD1 covers 8 bases. The CDR3 spans 16 residues. After removal of 5 bases from V and 1 base from J, the junction contained 9 bases not matched to a gene. Germline assignment: CDR1 MNHEY and CDR2 SMNVEV (reference sequence). The CDR3: CASSPRTGNAQETQYF. CDR3 bases: TGTGCCAGCAGTCCCCGGACAGGGAATGCCCAAGAGACCCAGTACTTC.

This chain connects TRBV6-2 or TRBV6-3 to TRBJ2-5; weak D call: TRBD2 (7 bases). CDR3 size: 13 residues. Trimming pared 3 bases from V and 7 bases from J, leaving 12 bases between. Per germline, CDR1 MNHEY and CDR2 SVGEGT. The CDR3 spells CASSYYREGTQYF. CDR3 in DNA: TGTGCCAGCAGTTATTACAGGGAGGGGACCCAGTACTTC.

The sample holds many counts of this clonotype. V is TRBV6-1 and J is TRBJ1-5; D gene uncertain. V was shortened by 4 bases and J by 2 bases, with 6 bases between the two germline ends. The germline CDR1 and CDR2 sequences are MNHNS and SASEGT. This CDR3 has 13 amino acids. CDR3 residues: CASSGGGNQPQHF. Written as DNA, the CDR3 is TGTGCCAGCAGTGGTGGCGGCAATCAGCCCCAGCATTTT.

The chain carries TRBV27 and TRBJ2-2; TRBD1 might be the D (7 bases). CDR3 length: 15 residues. V was trimmed by 7 bases and J by 1 base, leaving 13 bases between them. Per the germline V gene, CDR1 is MNHEY and CDR2 is SMNVEV (reference sequence). The CDR3: CASNSQGGNTGELFF. The CDR3 region has the DNA TGTGCCAGCAACTCCCAGGGGGGGAACACCGGGGAGCTGTTTTTT.

This clonotype is termed medium-sized. The CDR3 region has the DNA TGTGCCACCAGTGGGACCGGGACAGGGGATGAAAAACTGTTTTTT. It is translated as CATSGTGTGDEKLFF. The chain employs TRBV24-1 and TRBJ1-4; 10 nucleotides match TRBD1. Germline loops: CDR1 KGHDR, CDR2 SFDVKD. The CDR3 length is 15 residues. After removal of 5 bases from V and 6 bases from J, the junction contained 5 bases not matched to a gene.